What follows is one TCR beta chain and its context. Its antigen remains unknown. The sample comes from a study of cytomegalovirus exposure and HLA in healthy donors. The primer mix had 60 Vbeta and 13 Jbeta primers. TCRdb's table, derived via immunoSEQ multiplex PCR, lists solely in-frame clones and lacks some. The sample has around 150,000 clones; 60% to 80% are singletons. Study findings and constraints: Presence/absence analyses rested on an assumption that sequencing depth was roughly uniform across donors.

There are 14 residues in the CDR3. V was shortened by 0 bases and J by 2 bases, with 11 bases between the two germline ends. Germline CDR1 and CDR2: GTSNPN and SVGIG (reference sequence). V usage is TRBV30 and J usage is TRBJ2-7, with a tentative D call TRBD1 (6 bases). Sequenced input: PBMCs. This clonotype was obtained from a young man in good health and CMV-seropositive. The CDR3, as DNA: TGTGCCTGGAGTGTACAGGGCTGGGCCTACGAGCAGTACTTC. The encoded protein is CAWSVQGWAYEQYF.